One T cell receptor (beta chain) is described in this entry. Its specificity is unknown. Assay used: immunoSEQ multiplex PCR; TCRdb lists only in-frame clones, some missing. The table includes about 680,000 clones, 89% detected once. The CDR3 extends over 15 amino acids. The V end was cut by 4 bases, the J end by 5 bases, with 15 bases between. CDR1 is GTSNPN and CDR2 is SVGIG in the germline V gene (reference sequence). The sample is drawn from a study of Ad26.COV2.S vaccination and SARS-CoV-2 variants. Overall study: The donor was enrolled in the Ad26.COV2.S arm of the COV1001 trial. Study-wide findings and caveats: CD8+ and CD4+ T cells specific for spike reportedly responded with substantial breadth after vaccination.

Stated treatment: 15 to 20 received Ad26.COV2.S at low or high dose, single or two shots; 5 received placebo; per-sample allocation not given. All samples were drawn on day 63, counting from the first vaccine or placebo injection. Donation came from an adult in Boston who was aged 18-55 years. An Ad26 vector expressing Wuhan-strain SARS-CoV-2 spike served as the vaccine. The TCR originated in a person between 18 and 59 years old who received the Ad26.COV2.S COVID-19 vaccine or a placebo. The chain recombines TRBV30 with TRBJ1-6; TRBD1 might be the D (5 bases). This specimen consisted of peripheral blood, obtained in a trial of Ad26.COV2.S vaccine versus placebo. The chain's CDR3 is CAWNLEGRHNSPLHF. The CDR3 DNA reads as TGTGCCTGGAATCTCGAGGGACGGCATAATTCACCCCTCCACTTT.